This T cell receptor (beta chain) comes out of a study of technical replicates of blood from several donors. Generated by immunoSEQ multiplex PCR, the TCRdb table keeps only in-frame clones and is missing some. Of around 76,000 clones listed, almost 98% are singletons. Germline V CDR1 and CDR2: WSHSY, SAAADI. The CDR3 runs to 14 residues. Trimming removed 7 bases from V and 7 bases from J, with 19 bases in between. This receptor was taken from a human donor in good health. Sequenced sample: T cells isolated from PBMCs. The rearrangement joins TRBV10-2 to TRBJ1-1; D might be TRBD1 (5 bases). CDR3 nucleotides: TGCGCCAGCACCGAGAGTAAAGGGGTTAATGAAGCTTTCTTT. Translated: CASTESKGVNEAFF.